These T cell receptor beta chains were read from a single sample in a study of blood T cell repertoires in COVID-19. Some clones are missing from TCRdb's copy, which holds only in-frame ones; the method was immunoSEQ multiplex PCR. Of 100,000 to 120,000 clones in the sample, over 65% are singletons; the top ten hold 3% to 4%. The sequenced sample was peripheral blood. Receptors were obtained from an elderly woman with acute or convalescent COVID-19. CDR3s include the opening cysteine and the closing phenylalanine or tryptophan. Fields, in order: D gene, clone size, V gene, J gene, CDR3 DNA, CDR3 protein. D genes are given only for firm matches. For some rows the clone size is stated as once, few or many, or as a class when expanded; others skip it.

.	.	TRBV6-5	TRBJ1-1	TGTGCCAGCAGTTACTCGGGCGATAACACTGAAGCTTTCTTT	CASSYSGDNTEAFF
.	.	TRBV7-2	TRBJ1-2	TGTGCCAGCAGCTTAGGTGGGGCAGGTGGCTACACCTTC	CASSLGGAGGYTF
TRBD1	.	TRBV18	TRBJ1-1	TGTGCCAGCTCACTACGGACAGGGATGGAGGCGGACACTGAAGCTTTCTTT	CASSLRTGMEADTEAFF
TRBD1	.	TRBV28	TRBJ2-7	TGTGCCAGCAGCCCTGGGACAGGGGTACGCGAGCAGTACTTC	CASSPGTGVREQYF
TRBD1	.	TRBV19	TRBJ2-4	TGTGCCAGTAGGATGACCGGGACAGCGAAAAACATTCAGTACTTC	CASRMTGTAKNIQYF
.	.	TRBV27	TRBJ2-2	TGTGCCAGCAGCCTTGGCGGTTACACCGGGGAGCTGTTTTTT	CASSLGGYTGELFF
TRBD1	.	TRBV4-2	TRBJ2-7	TGTGCCAGCAGCCAAGAACAGGGGGTCCGCGAGCAGTACTTC	CASSQEQGVREQYF
TRBD1	.	TRBV27	TRBJ1-4	TGTGCCAGCAGAAGAGGACAGGCCTACAATGGCAAACTGTTTTTT	CASRRGQAYNGKLFF
TRBD2	.	TRBV11-3	TRBJ2-5	TGTGCCAGCAGCATGGGACTAGCGGGAGGGCCCTCGGAGGAGACCCAGTACTTC	CASSMGLAGGPSEETQYF
TRBD1	.	TRBV7-7	TRBJ2-5	TGTGCTAGCAGCCAGCTGGGACAGGGAGGAGAGACCCAGTACTTC	CASSQLGQGGETQYF
TRBD2	.	TRBV10-2	TRBJ2-1	TGCGCCAGCCTCGGGACTACCTATAATGAGCAGTTCTTC	CASLGTTYNEQFF
.	.	TRBV29-1	TRBJ2-1	TGCAGCGCACAAATAAACACAGGGAACGAGCAGTTCTTC	CSAQINTGNEQFF
.	few	TRBV4-2	TRBJ1-5	TGTGCCAGCAGCCAAGAAGATACAGGCATTAAGCCCCAGCATTTT	CASSQEDTGIKPQHF
.	.	TRBV7-9	TRBJ1-1	TGTGCCAGCAGCCAGCAGGGTATCATGAACACTGAAGCTTTCTTT	CASSQQGIMNTEAFF
TRBD1	.	TRBV28	TRBJ2-2	TGTGCGATAAAACAGGGGCGGACCGGGGAGCTGTTTTTT	CAIKQGRTGELFF
TRBD1	.	TRBV28	TRBJ1-2	TGTGCCAGCAGTACCCCCCTGAAGGACAGGGGGCACTATGGCTACACCTTC	CASSTPLKDRGHYGYTF
.	.	TRBV4-3	TRBJ1-2	TGCGCCAGCAGCCAGGGGGGTCCCCGAGCCTATGGCTACACCTTC	CASSQGGPRAYGYTF
TRBD1	.	TRBV5-1	TRBJ1-1	TGCGCCAGCAGCGTTACCGGGACAGGGGGCGCGGGGGCTTTCTTT	CASSVTGTGGAGAFF
TRBD1	few	TRBV9	TRBJ2-4	TGTGCCAGCAGCGTTAACAGGGACAGCATTCAGTACTTC	CASSVNRDSIQYF
.	.	TRBV30	TRBJ1-2	TGTGCCTGGCAACAGGGAAGGAACTATGGCTACACCTTC	CAWQQGRNYGYTF
TRBD2	.	TRBV6-2/TRBV6-3	TRBJ2-5	TGTGCCAGCAGCCGTGCAATGGTAGCGGGACGCCAAGAGACCCAGTACTTC	CASSRAMVAGRQETQYF
.	.	TRBV5-1	TRBJ2-3	TGCGCCAGCTCTCCGGGGGATGGGTGGACAGATACGCAGTATTTT	CASSPGDGWTDTQYF
TRBD2	.	TRBV24-1	TRBJ2-3	TGTGCCACCAGTGATTGGGGGAGCGGGGGCGCCGAGGTTACGCAGTATTTT	CATSDWGSGGAEVTQYF
.	few	TRBV5-1	TRBJ2-1	TGCGCCAGCAGCTTGGCACTCAACAATGAGCAGTTCTTC	CASSLALNNEQFF
.	.	TRBV11-1	TRBJ1-1	TGTGCCAGCAGCTTCAGGCGCGACACTGAAGCTTTCTTT	CASSFRRDTEAFF
.	once	TRBV7-7	TRBJ2-2	TGTGCCAGCAGCTTGGATAGGGGCACCGGGGAGCTGTTTTTT	CASSLDRGTGELFF
TRBD1	.	TRBV6-5	TRBJ2-7	TGTGCCAGCAGACCCAGACAGGGCCCCTACGAGCAGTACTTC	CASRPRQGPYEQYF
.	.	TRBV3-1/TRBV3-2	TRBJ1-4	TGTGCCAGCAGGGGCTTACAACAGGTGGGTGAAAAACTGTTTTTT	CASRGLQQVGEKLFF
.	.	TRBV11-3	TRBJ2-7	TGTGCCAGCAGCTGGGAAGAAAACAGGGAAATCTCCTACGAGCAGTACTTC	CASSWEENREISYEQYF
TRBD1	once	TRBV9	TRBJ1-2	TGTGCCAGCAGCGCGTCTACAGGGGTCTATGGCTACACCTTC	CASSASTGVYGYTF
.	.	TRBV3-1/TRBV3-2	TRBJ1-1	TGTGCCAGCAGCCAAGATCCCGGAGTCGAAGCTTTCTTT	CASSQDPGVEAFF
.	.	TRBV5-6	TRBJ1-1	TGTGCCAGCAGCTTTTACAGGGCAAACACTGAAGCTTTCTTT	CASSFYRANTEAFF
TRBD2	.	TRBV6-4	TRBJ2-5	TGTGCCAGCAGGCTCCCGCTAGGGGCTAGCGGGAATCCGGAGACCCAGTACTTC	CASRLPLGASGNPETQYF
.	.	TRBV30	TRBJ2-5	TGTGCCTGGAACGGGAGCCCTAGTTACCAAGAGACCCAGTACTTC	CAWNGSPSYQETQYF
.	.	TRBV3-1/TRBV3-2	TRBJ1-2	TGTGCCAGCAGCCAAGAGCACAGGGATGGCTACACCTTC	CASSQEHRDGYTF